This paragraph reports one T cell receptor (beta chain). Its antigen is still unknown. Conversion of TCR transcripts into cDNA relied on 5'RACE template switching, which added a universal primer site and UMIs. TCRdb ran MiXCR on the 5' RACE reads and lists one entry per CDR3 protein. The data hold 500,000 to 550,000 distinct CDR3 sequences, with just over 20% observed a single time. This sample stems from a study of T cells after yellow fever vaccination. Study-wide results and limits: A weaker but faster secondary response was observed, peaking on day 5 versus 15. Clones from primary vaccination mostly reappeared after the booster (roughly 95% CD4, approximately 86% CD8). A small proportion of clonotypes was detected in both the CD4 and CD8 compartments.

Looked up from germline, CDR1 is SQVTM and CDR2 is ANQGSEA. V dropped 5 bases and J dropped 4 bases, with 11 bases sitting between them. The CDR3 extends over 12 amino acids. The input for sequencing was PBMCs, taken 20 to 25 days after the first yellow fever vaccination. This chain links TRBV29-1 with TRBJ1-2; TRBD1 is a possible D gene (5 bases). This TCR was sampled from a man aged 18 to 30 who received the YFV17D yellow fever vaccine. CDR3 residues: CSVSRRGYGYTF. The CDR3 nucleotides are TGCAGCGTTAGTCGGAGGGGCTATGGCTACACCTTC. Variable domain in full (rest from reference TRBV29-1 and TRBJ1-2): SAVISQKPSRDICQRGTSLTIQCQVDSQVTMMFWYRQQPGQSLTLIATANQGSEATYESGFVIDKFPISRPNLTFSTLTVSNMSPEDSSIYLCSVSRRGYGYTFGSGTRLTVV.